This T cell receptor (beta chain) was captured in a study of cytomegalovirus exposure and HLA in healthy donors. About the research overall: The Caucasian-associated ancestry cluster held more than 80% of a few hundred genotyped donors.

The PCR ran on 60 Vbeta and 13 Jbeta primers. Assay: immunoSEQ multiplex PCR; the TCRdb copy retains only in-frame clones and omits some. The sample has fewer than 200,000 clones, around 68% seen once. Study-wide points: The authors confirmed in vitro that a few CMV-associated chains were specific for CMV antigens.

On this clone: No antigen is known for it. The sample contains more than one DNA sequence encoding this CDR3.

There are 13 residues in the CDR3. Germline CDR1 is MNHNY and CDR2 is SVGAGI (reference sequence). V was clipped by 2 bases and J by 5 bases, with 9 bases between them. Sequencing used PBMCs. This TCR was recovered from a man aged 50 to 59 in good health and CMV-seronegative. The chain uses TRBV6-6 and TRBJ1-1; D call uncertain. CDR3 loop: CASSYAGNTEAFF. As DNA, the CDR3 is TGTGCCAGCAGTTACGCGGGGAATACTGAAGCTTTCTTT.